Each of the 32 T cell receptor beta chains below was sequenced from the same sample in a study of cytomegalovirus exposure and HLA in healthy donors. It was with 60 Vbeta and 13 Jbeta primers that the PCR ran. The table came from immunoSEQ multiplex PCR; TCRdb's copy has only in-frame clones and leaves some out. The sample records over 150,000 clones, less than 85% being singletons. The sequenced material came from PBMCs. Receptor source: a man aged 55 to 70 in good health and CMV-seronegative.

The rearrangement uses TRBV5-6 and TRBJ1-2, with 7 bases fitting TRBD1. The germline CDR1 and CDR2 sequences are SGHDT and YYEEEE. The CDR3 runs to 14 residues. V shed 4 bases and J 6 bases; nucleotides not matched to a gene: 9. CDR3 amino acids: CASSPGQPLDGYTF. For the CDR3, the DNA is TGTGCCAGCAGCCCGGGACAGCCTCTGGATGGCTACACCTTC.

The CDR3 reads CASRQTGGLSNYGYTF. In DNA form, the CDR3 reads TGTGCCAGCAGACAGACAGGGGGCCTTTCTAACTATGGCTACACCTTC. This chain links TRBV2 with TRBJ1-2, with 10 bases fitting TRBD1. The V segment lost 6 bases and the J segment 0 bases; nucleotides outside the gene matches: 7. Germline V lookup: CDR1 SNHLY, CDR2 FYNNEI. CDR3 length: 16 amino acids.

This chain links TRBV4-2 with TRBJ2-1, with TRBD2 matching 12 bases. Unmatched junction bases numbered 6, after V lost 1 base and J lost 5 bases. In germline, CDR1 is LGHNA, CDR2 YNFKEQ. The CDR3 extends over 17 amino acids. For the CDR3, the DNA is TGTGCCAGCAGCCAAGGTGACCTAGCGGGGGGGAACAATGAGCAGTTCTTC. It encodes CASSQGDLAGGNNEQFF.

This clone was counted between two and nine times. This chain joins TRBV6-1 and TRBJ2-2; 9 nucleotides align to TRBD2. The germline V gene encodes CDR1 MNHNS and CDR2 SASEGT. V shed 1 base and J 7 bases; nucleotides not matched to a gene: 4. The CDR3 runs to 15 residues. The CDR3 reads CASSEDIAGVGELFF. The CDR3 region has the DNA TGTGCCAGCAGTGAAGATATAGCGGGAGTCGGGGAGCTGTTTTTT.

The chain combines TRBV18 with TRBJ1-5; D may be TRBD1 (5 bases). Trimming shortened V by 3 bases and J by 3 bases, and 12 bases separated the two germline ends. This CDR3 spans 15 amino acids. CDR1 is KGHSH, CDR2 LQKENI, per germline. The CDR3 reads CASSPAGGNNQPQHF. CDR3 sequence (DNA): TGTGCCAGCTCACCCGCGGGGGGGAACAATCAGCCCCAGCATTTT.

This clone was counted between two and nine times. The chain carries TRBV7-2 and TRBJ1-2; D call uncertain. The CDR3 covers 15 residues. V lost 5 bases to trimming and J lost 8 bases, with 21 bases between them. Germline assignment: CDR1 SGHTA and CDR2 FQGNSA. This chain's CDR3 is CASSKPGQEGKGYTF. Written as DNA, the CDR3 is TGTGCCAGCAGCAAACCCGGGCAGGAGGGAAAGGGCTACACCTTC.

The rearrangement uses TRBV19 and TRBJ1-5, with D possibly being TRBD1 (6 bases). Per the germline V gene, CDR1 is LNHDA and CDR2 is SQIVND (reference sequence). CDR3 length: 14 residues. Trimming shortened V by 6 bases and J by 1 base, and 10 bases separated the two germline ends. CDR3 DNA: TGTGCCAGTAGACTGCAGGGGAGCAATCAGCCCCAGCATTTT. The encoded protein is CASRLQGSNQPQHF.

The rearrangement joins TRBV6-1 to TRBJ2-1; 13 nucleotides match TRBD2. From germline, CDR1 is MNHNS and CDR2 SASEGT. V was pared by 6 bases and J by 14 bases, with 10 bases of the junction left unmatched. The CDR3 has 14 amino acids. This CDR3 reads CASSATGTSGDEFF. CDR3 coding DNA: TGTGCCAGCAGCGCGACTGGGACTAGCGGGGATGAGTTCTTC.

This sequence joins TRBV11-2 and TRBJ2-2; 8 positions agree with TRBD1. The CDR3 extends over 17 amino acids. Trimming cost V 0 bases and J 1 base; bases outside gene matches: 4. Germline CDR1 and CDR2: SGHAT and FQNNGV. CDR3 nucleotides: TGTGCCAGCAGCTTAGAGTTCGGACAGGGGAACACCGGGGAGCTGTTTTTT. This sequence encodes CASSLEFGQGNTGELFF.

The chain couples TRBV6-5 to TRBJ1-4; the D gene is possibly TRBD1 (5 bases). Per the germline V gene, CDR1 is MNHEY and CDR2 is SVGAGI. There are 14 residues in the CDR3. V shed 1 base and J shed 7 bases, with 10 bases lying between them. CDR3 protein: CASSYWQGGEKLFF. The CDR3 DNA reads as TGTGCCAGCAGTTACTGGCAGGGTGGTGAAAAACTGTTTTTT.

This clone has only a few counts. V gene TRBV7-3 combines with J gene TRBJ2-3; D is possibly TRBD2 (7 bases). Germline CDR1 and CDR2: SGHTA and FQGTGA. The CDR3 runs to 17 residues. Deletions cut 5 bases from V and 1 base from J, with 19 bases between. The CDR3 bases are TGTGCCAGCAGCCGGGGGGTGGGGGGCCTCGGCACAGATACGCAGTATTTT. This sequence encodes CASSRGVGGLGTDTQYF.

The V and J genes are TRBV18 and TRBJ1-2, with D unresolved. CDR3 length: 13 residues. Trimming stripped 1 base from V and 3 bases from J, with 6 bases between. From germline, CDR1 is KGHSH and CDR2 LQKENI. CDR3 protein: CASSPQSYYGYTF. The CDR3 nucleotides read TGTGCCAGCTCACCACAGAGTTACTATGGCTACACCTTC.

The chain couples TRBV27 to TRBJ1-2, with D maybe TRBD1 (5 bases). This CDR3 region has 14 residues. Per the germline V gene, CDR1 is MNHEY and CDR2 is SMNVEV (reference sequence). Trimming took 5 bases from V and 8 from J, leaving 18 bases between them. The CDR3 nucleotides are TGTGCCAGCAGTCCCGTTGGGCAGGGCGGAGGCTACACCTTC. Translated, it gives CASSPVGQGGGYTF.

This sequence joins TRBV7-9 and TRBJ2-7; 8 nucleotides match TRBD1. The germline V gene encodes CDR1 SEHNR and CDR2 FQNEAQ (reference sequence). With 7 bases clipped from V and 7 bases from J, the junction kept 12 bases outside the gene matches. The length of the CDR3 is 14 residues. The CDR3, as DNA: TGTGCCAGCACCCCAGACAGGGGAGTAGAAGAGCAGTACTTC. This encodes CASTPDRGVEEQYF.

Remarks on this clone: Other DNA sequences in this specimen translate into the identical CDR3. This rearrangement joins TRBV7-2 to TRBJ2-3; 12 bases are a match to TRBD1. There are 16 residues in the CDR3. Germline V gives CDR1 SGHTA, CDR2 FQGNSA. Germline trimming cut 5 bases from V and 1 base from J; bases unmatched to any gene: 4. The CDR3 loop reads CASSQGQGAGTDTQYF. The CDR3 DNA sequence: TGTGCCAGCAGCCAGGGACAGGGGGCTGGCACAGATACGCAGTATTTT.

The chain couples TRBV5-4 to TRBJ2-7, with 7 bases matching TRBD1. J lost 4 bases, V lost 1 base, and 8 bases had no gene match. The V gene's germline CDR1 is SGHNT and CDR2 YYREEE (reference sequence). CDR3 size: 15 residues. The CDR3 sequence: CASSLSTGEGYEQYF. CDR3 sequence (DNA): TGTGCCAGCAGCTTGAGCACAGGGGAAGGGTACGAGCAGTACTTC.

The DNA of the CDR3 is TGTGCCAGTAGTGGGGCCGTCCAGTACCAAGAGACCCAGTACTTC. Translating it yields CASSGAVQYQETQYF. The chain links TRBV19 to TRBJ2-5, with D possibly being TRBD1 (5 bases). CDR3 length equals 15 residues. Trimming cost V 5 bases and J 0 bases, with 13 bases left between them. Germline V CDR1 and CDR2: LNHDA, SQIVND (reference sequence).

This chain uses TRBV29-1 with TRBJ1-3; TRBD1 matches 7 bases. The germline V gene has CDR1 SQVTM and CDR2 ANQGSEA. The CDR3 consists of 13 residues. V gave up 6 bases and J gave up 2 bases; unmatched junction bases: 4. The CDR3 DNA reads TGCAGCGTGGCAACAGGGGCTGGAAACACCATATATTTT. This sequence encodes CSVATGAGNTIYF.

The genes are TRBV15 and TRBJ1-5; 8 bases fit TRBD1. The CDR3 consists of 16 residues. Germline V gene sequence: CDR1 LNHNV, CDR2 YYDKDF (reference sequence). J lost 2 bases, V lost 3 bases, and 6 bases had no gene match. This CDR3 is CATSRQGAYGNQPQHF. CDR3 nucleotides: TGTGCCACCAGCAGGCAGGGGGCCTATGGCAATCAGCCCCAGCATTTT.

The chain combines TRBV19 with TRBJ2-5; TRBD2 matches at 7 bases. This CDR3 is 14 amino acids long. The V segment lost 1 base and the J segment 5 bases; nucleotides outside the gene matches: 4. From germline, CDR1 is LNHDA and CDR2 SQIVND (reference sequence). CDR3 region: CASSIVAGAETQYF. In DNA form, the CDR3 reads TGTGCCAGTAGTATAGTTGCGGGAGCCGAGACCCAGTACTTC. Full variable domain (rest looked up from reference TRBV19 and TRBJ2-5): DGGITQSPKYLFRKEGQNVTLSCEQNLNHDAMYWYRQDPGQGLRLIYYSQIVNDFQKGDIAEGYSVSREKKESFPLTVTSAQKNPTAFYLCASSIVAGAETQYFGPGTRLLVL.

The CDR3 region has the DNA TGTGCCACCAGTCCCCTTCCCCTCGGGAGGGCTGGGGCCAACGTCCTGACTTTC. Translating gives CATSPLPLGRAGANVLTF. This sequence joins TRBV15 and TRBJ2-6; 8 nucleotides align to TRBD2. J gave up 2 bases and V 6 bases, and 12 bases lay outside the gene matches. Germline lookup yields CDR1 LNHNV and CDR2 YYDKDF (reference sequence). The length of the CDR3 is 18 residues.

The V call is TRBV7-2, the J call TRBJ2-2; the match to TRBD1 covers 8 bases. The CDR3 loop spans 14 amino acids. V was pared by 3 bases and J by 5 bases, with 2 bases of the junction left unmatched. Per germline, CDR1 SGHTA and CDR2 FQGNSA. The CDR3 loop reads CASSFRQGTGELFF. DNA for the CDR3: TGTGCCAGCAGCTTCCGACAGGGGACCGGGGAGCTGTTTTTT.

The chain links TRBV27 to TRBJ1-2, with D unclear. Deletions cut 0 bases from V and 6 bases from J, with 14 bases between. The CDR3 consists of 15 residues. Per the germline V gene, CDR1 is MNHEY and CDR2 is SMNVEV (reference sequence). The CDR3 DNA reads TGTGCCAGCAGTTTATCCTTTGCCTACGCTCATGGCTACACCTTC. Translation gives CASSLSFAYAHGYTF.

This clone turned up a few times. A read error may produce the germline difference seen at one junction end. CDR3 nucleotides: TGTGCCAGCAGTCAAGCGTTTCGGAGCAACACCTTC. The encoded protein is CASSQAFRSNTF. This chain uses TRBV2 with TRBJ1-2; D is undetermined. The CDR3 runs 12 residues. Germline values: CDR1 SNHLY, CDR2 FYNNEI.

V usage is TRBV5-4 and J usage is TRBJ2-1; D ambiguous. The germline gives CDR1 SGHNT, CDR2 YYREEE (reference sequence). There are 14 residues in the CDR3. The V gene lost 0 bases and the J gene lost 6 bases, with 10 bases spanning the gap. The CDR3 nucleotides read TGTGCCAGCAGCTTGGAGGCGGTTGCCAATGAGCAGTTCTTC. Translation gives CASSLEAVANEQFF.

The chain joins TRBV6-6 to TRBJ1-2; 7 nucleotides align to TRBD1. With 8 bases clipped from V and 2 bases from J, the junction kept 11 bases outside the gene matches. CDR1 and CDR2 (germline): MNHNY, SVGAGI (reference sequence). The CDR3 runs 15 residues. In nucleotides, the CDR3 is TGTGCCAGCGCATCGACAGGGTTGGTGAACTATGGCTACACCTTC. This gives the protein CASASTGLVNYGYTF.

The chain links TRBV28 to TRBJ2-1, with D uncertain. Trimming cost V 3 bases and J 3 bases, with 21 bases left between them. This CDR3 has 18 amino acids. The germline CDR1 and CDR2 sequences are MDHEN and SYDVKM. This chain's CDR3 is CASSLSISVYSFYNEQFF. The CDR3 DNA is TGTGCCAGCAGTTTGTCTATCTCGGTGTACTCGTTCTACAATGAGCAGTTCTTC.

The chain uses TRBV28 and TRBJ1-1; D perhaps matches TRBD1 (5 bases). Germline V CDR1 and CDR2: MDHEN, SYDVKM. The V end was cut by 1 base, the J end by 4 bases, with 10 bases between. The CDR3 totals 14 residues. This CDR3 is CASSLSRVATEAFF. CDR3 in DNA: TGTGCCAGCAGTTTATCCAGGGTGGCCACTGAAGCTTTCTTT.

This clone has just a few counts. The V call is TRBV19, the J call TRBJ1-1; D might be TRBD1 (6 bases). Germline values: CDR1 LNHDA, CDR2 SQIVND (reference sequence). V was clipped by 3 bases and J by 5 bases, with 16 bases between them. CDR3 length: 15 residues. For the CDR3, the DNA is TGTGCCAGTAGTATTTCCACAGGGATTGGAACTGAAGCTTTCTTT. It is translated as CASSISTGIGTEAFF.

The CDR3 here is CASTWGGGVRGYTF. CDR3 sequence (DNA): TGTGCCAGCACCTGGGGGGGCGGGGTACGAGGCTACACCTTC. This chain uses TRBV28 with TRBJ1-2, with TRBD1 as a possible D gene (6 bases). The CDR3 runs to 14 residues. CDR1 MDHEN and CDR2 SYDVKM come from the germline V gene. V lost 7 bases to trimming and J lost 8 bases, with 20 bases between them.

The chain recombines TRBV2 with TRBJ2-7, with D perhaps matching TRBD1 (5 bases). CDR1 and CDR2 from the germline V gene are SNHLY and FYNNEI. This CDR3 spans 11 amino acids. The V and J ends lost 4 bases and 4 bases respectively, with 5 bases between them. The CDR3 is CASSGQYEQYF. The CDR3 DNA reads as TGTGCCAGCAGTGGACAGTACGAGCAGTACTTC.

The genes are TRBV6-6 and TRBJ2-7; 11 nucleotides align to TRBD2. J lost 4 bases, V lost 0 bases, and 5 bases had no gene match. CDR3 length: 16 amino acids. CDR1 and CDR2 (germline): MNHNY, SVGAGI (reference sequence). The CDR3: CASSYSTSGMGYEQYF. The DNA of the CDR3 is TGTGCCAGCAGTTACTCGACTAGCGGGATGGGGTACGAGCAGTACTTC.